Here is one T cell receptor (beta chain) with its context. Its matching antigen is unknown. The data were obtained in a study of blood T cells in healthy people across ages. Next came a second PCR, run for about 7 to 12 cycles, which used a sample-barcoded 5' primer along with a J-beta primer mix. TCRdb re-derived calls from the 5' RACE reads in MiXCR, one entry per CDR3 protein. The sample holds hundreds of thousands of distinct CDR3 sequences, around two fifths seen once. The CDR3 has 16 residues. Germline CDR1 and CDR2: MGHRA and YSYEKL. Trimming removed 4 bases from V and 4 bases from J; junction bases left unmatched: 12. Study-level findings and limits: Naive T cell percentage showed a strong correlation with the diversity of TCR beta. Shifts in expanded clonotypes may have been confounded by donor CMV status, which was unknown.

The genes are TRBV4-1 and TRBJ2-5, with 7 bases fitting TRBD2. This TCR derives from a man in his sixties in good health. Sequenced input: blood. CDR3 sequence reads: CASSPTGRAGPETQYF. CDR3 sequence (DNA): TGCGCCAGCAGCCCGACGGGACGAGCGGGGCCAGAGACCCAGTACTTC.